This TCR beta chain was documented in a study of beta chain features in type 1 diabetes. Study-wide points: People with Type 1 diabetes carried modestly yet significantly shorter TCRB CDR3s in all four CD4+ subsets. Insertions were fewer and deletions more numerous at VDJ junctions in type 1 diabetes patients.

Germline V gene data show CDR1 as SGHTA and CDR2 as FQGTGA. This CDR3 spans 15 amino acids. Trimming removed 0 bases at V and 5 bases at J, with 12 bases between. Every bit of the isolated RNA underwent reverse transcription, so sequencing read expressed TCRB transcripts. TCRdb's table, derived via immunoSEQ multiplex PCR, lists solely in-frame clones and lacks some. The sample records 300,000 or so clones, over 11% being singletons. With respect to this clone: What it binds is unknown.

The sequence was obtained from a man aged 25 to 40 with type 1 diabetes. The sample taken for sequencing was naive CD4+ T cells from blood. The rearrangement links TRBV7-3 to TRBJ2-3; D possibly corresponds to TRBD1 (5 bases). The CDR3 DNA follows: TGTGCCAGCAGCTTAACCCCGCAGGGTAGAGATACGCAGTATTTT. It yields the protein CASSLTPQGRDTQYF. Full variable domain (outside the CDR3, taken from reference TRBV7-3 and TRBJ2-3): GAGVSQTPSNKVTEKGKYVELRCDPISGHTALYWYRQSLGQGPEFLIYFQGTGAADDSGLPNDRFFAVRPEGSVSTLKIQRTERGDSAVYLCASSLTPQGRDTQYFGPGTRLTVL.